This T cell receptor beta chain was sequenced for a study of shared clonotypes between healthy human individuals. Whole-study context: Each donor had three CD4 naive, three CD4 memory, two CD8 naive and one CD8 memory plate. Study-wide points: Shared across a few donors were 4% to 6% of the naive CD4 clonotypes. The represented genetic and exposure-history diversity was limited by the small number of donors.

The CDR3 extends over 15 amino acids. The V and J ends lost 0 bases and 6 bases, in that order; junction bases with no gene match: 3. CDR1 MNHEY and CDR2 SVGAGI come from the germline V gene. Deep level was the assay's run setting. TCRdb's copy holds only in-frame clones and misses some; the assay was immunoSEQ multiplex PCR. The data hold 1.4 million or so clones, with 98% to 99% observed a single time. Notes on this clone: The target antigen is unknown.

Sequencing used naive CD4+ T cells sorted from blood. Indicated subset: CD45RA+ positively selected. The chain employs TRBV6-5 and TRBJ1-2; 11 bases match TRBD1. The source of this sequence is a man in his thirties or forties in good health. The CDR3 loop reads CASSYSRTGGNGYTF. The DNA of the CDR3 is TGTGCCAGCAGTTACTCAAGGACAGGGGGCAATGGCTACACCTTC.